This entry features one TCR beta chain sequence. The antigen is not known. The iRepertoire nested amplicon-rescue multiplex PCR amplified TCR alpha and beta CDR3s from RNA. TCRdb re-analysed the multiplex PCR reads in MiXCR, keeping a single row per CDR3 protein. Among fewer than 200,000 distinct CDR3 sequences, over 30% were seen once, and the ten largest hold 20% to 25%. This specimen comes from a study of glioma-infiltrating T cells. Study-level points and caveats: Gliomas, especially low-grade, showed above-expected tissue-blood divergence; non-neoplastic patients showed below. CDR3 overlap between tissue and blood was very small.

The ends lost 6 bases at V and 5 bases at J; junction bases unmatched: 6. CDR3 length equals 15 residues. Germline loops: CDR1 KGHDR, CDR2 SFDVKD. The sequence came from a human donor with low-grade glioma or glioblastoma, undergoing nonglioma brain surgery, or in good health (not recorded which). The genes are TRBV24-1 and TRBJ1-5, with TRBD1 matching 10 bases. What was sequenced was glioma tissue, nonneoplastic brain tissue, or PBMCs (not recorded which). CDR3 amino acids: CATSPGTGDHQPQHF. The CDR3 nucleotides are TGTGCCACCAGTCCCGGGACAGGGGATCATCAGCCCCAGCATTTT.